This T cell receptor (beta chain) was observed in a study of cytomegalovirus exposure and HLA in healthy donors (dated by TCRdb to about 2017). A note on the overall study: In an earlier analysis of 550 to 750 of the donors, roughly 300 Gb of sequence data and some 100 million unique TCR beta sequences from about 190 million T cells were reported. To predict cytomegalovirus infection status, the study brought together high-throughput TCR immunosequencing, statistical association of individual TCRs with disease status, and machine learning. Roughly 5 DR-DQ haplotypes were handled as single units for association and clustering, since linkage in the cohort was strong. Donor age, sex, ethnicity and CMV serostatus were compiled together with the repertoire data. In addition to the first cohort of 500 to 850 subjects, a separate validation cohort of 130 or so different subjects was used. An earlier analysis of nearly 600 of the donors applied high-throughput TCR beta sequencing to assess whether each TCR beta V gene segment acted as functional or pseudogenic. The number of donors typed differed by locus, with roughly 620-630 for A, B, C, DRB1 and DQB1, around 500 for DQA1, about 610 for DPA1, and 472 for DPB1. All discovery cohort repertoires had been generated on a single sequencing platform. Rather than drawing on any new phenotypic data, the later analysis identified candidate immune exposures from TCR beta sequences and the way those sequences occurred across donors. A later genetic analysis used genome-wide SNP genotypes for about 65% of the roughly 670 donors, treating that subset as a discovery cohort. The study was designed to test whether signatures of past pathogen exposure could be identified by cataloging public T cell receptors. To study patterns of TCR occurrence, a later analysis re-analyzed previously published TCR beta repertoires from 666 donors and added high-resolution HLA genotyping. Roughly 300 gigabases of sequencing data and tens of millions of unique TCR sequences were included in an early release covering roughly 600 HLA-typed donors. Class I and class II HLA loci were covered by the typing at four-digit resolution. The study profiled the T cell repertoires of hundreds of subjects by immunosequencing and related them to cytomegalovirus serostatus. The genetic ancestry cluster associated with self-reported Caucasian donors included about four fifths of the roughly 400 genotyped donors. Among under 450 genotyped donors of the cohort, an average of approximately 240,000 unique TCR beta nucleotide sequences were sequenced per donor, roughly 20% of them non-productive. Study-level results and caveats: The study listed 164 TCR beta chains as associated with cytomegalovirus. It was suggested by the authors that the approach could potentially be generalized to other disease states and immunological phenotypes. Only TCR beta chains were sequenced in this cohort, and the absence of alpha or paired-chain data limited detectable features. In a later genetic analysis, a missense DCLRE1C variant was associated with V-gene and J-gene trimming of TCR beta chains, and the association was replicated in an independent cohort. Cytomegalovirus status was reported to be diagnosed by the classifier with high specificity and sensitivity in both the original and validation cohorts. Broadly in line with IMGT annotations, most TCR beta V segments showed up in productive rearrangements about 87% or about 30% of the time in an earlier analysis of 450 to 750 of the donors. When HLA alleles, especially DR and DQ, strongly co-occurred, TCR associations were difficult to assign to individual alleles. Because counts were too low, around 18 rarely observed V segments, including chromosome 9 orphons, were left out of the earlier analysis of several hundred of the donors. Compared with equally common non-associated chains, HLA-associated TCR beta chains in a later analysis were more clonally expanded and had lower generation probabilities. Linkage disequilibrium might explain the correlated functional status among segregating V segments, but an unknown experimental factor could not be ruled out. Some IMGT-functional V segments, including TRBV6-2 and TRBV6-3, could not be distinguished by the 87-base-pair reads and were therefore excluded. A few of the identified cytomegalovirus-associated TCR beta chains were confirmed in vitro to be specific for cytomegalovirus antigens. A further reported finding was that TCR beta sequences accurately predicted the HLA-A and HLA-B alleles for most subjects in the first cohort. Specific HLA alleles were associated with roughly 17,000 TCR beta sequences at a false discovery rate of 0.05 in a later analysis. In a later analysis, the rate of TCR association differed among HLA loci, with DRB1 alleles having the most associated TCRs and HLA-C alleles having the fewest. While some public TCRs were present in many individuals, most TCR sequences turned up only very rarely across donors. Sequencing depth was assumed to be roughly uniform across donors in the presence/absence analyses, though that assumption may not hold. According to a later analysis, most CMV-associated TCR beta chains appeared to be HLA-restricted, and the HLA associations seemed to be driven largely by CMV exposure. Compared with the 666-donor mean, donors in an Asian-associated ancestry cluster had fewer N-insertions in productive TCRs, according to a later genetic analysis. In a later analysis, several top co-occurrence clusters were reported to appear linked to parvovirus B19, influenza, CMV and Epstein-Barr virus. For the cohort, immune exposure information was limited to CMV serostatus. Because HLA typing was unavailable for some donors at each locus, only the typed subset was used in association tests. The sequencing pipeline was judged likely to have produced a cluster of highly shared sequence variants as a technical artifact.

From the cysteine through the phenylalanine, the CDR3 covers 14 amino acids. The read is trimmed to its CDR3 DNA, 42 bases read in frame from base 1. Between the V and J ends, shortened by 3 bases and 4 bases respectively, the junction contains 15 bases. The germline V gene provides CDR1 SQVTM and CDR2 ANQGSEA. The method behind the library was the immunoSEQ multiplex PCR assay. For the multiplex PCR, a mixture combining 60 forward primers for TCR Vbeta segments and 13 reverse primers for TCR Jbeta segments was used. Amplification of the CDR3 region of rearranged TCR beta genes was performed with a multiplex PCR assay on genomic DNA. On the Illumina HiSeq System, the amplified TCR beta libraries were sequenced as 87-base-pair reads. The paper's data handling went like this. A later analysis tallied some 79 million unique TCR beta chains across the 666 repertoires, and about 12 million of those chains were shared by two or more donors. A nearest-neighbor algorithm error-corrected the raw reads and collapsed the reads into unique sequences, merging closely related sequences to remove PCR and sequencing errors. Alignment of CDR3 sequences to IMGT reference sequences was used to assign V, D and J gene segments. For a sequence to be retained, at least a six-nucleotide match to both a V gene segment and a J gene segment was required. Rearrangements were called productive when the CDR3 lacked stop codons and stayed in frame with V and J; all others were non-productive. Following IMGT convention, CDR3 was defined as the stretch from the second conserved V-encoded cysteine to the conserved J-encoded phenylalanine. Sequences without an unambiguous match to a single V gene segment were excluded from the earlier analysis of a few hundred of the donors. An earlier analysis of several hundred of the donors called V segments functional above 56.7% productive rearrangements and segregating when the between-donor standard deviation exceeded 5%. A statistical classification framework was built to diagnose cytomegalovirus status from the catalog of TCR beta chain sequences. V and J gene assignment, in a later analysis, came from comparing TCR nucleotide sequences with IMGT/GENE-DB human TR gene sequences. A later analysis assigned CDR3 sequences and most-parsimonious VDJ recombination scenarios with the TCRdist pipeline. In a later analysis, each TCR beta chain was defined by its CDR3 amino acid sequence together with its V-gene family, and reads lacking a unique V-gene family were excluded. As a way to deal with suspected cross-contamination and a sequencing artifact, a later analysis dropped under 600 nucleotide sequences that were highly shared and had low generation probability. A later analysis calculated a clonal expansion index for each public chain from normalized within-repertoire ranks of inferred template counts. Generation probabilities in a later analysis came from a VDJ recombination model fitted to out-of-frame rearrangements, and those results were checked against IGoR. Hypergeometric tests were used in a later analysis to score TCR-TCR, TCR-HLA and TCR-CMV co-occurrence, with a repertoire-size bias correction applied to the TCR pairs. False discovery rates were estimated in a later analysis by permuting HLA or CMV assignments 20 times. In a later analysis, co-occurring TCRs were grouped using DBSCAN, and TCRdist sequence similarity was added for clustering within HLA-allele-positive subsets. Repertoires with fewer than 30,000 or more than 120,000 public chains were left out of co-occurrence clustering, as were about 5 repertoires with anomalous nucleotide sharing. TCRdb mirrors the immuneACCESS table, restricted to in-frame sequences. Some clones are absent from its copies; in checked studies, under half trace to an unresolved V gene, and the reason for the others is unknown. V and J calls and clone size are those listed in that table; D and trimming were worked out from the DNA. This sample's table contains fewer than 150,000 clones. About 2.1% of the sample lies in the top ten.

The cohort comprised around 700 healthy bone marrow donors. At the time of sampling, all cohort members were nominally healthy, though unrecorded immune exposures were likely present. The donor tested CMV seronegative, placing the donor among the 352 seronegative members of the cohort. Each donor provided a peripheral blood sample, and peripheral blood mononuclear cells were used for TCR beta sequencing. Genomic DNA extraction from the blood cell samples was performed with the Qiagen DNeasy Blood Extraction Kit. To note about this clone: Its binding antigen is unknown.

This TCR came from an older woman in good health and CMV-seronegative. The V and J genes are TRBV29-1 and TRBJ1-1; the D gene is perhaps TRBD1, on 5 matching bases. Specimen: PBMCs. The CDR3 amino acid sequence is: CSVDGGDGSTEAFF. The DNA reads TGCAGCGTTGACGGGGGGGACGGTAGCACTGAAGCTTTCTTT.